The T cell receptor beta chain under discussion was sequenced for a study of OX40 agonist ivuxolimab in advanced cancers. Study background: A partial response was reached by three patients: one with hepatocellular carcinoma and two with cutaneous melanoma.

This clone occurred once. The antigen remains undetermined. Here immunoSEQ multiplex PCR was the method, and the copy in TCRdb shows in-frame clones only, minus some. The profile shows about 55,000 clones, 88% of them singletons. Germline-derived CDR1 and CDR2 are SGDLS and YYNGEE. The CDR3 runs to 15 residues. The V end was cut by 0 bases, the J end by 0 bases, with 7 bases between. Autoimmune disease history or systemic immunosuppression was exclusionary. Blood sampling took place at baseline, cycle 4 day 1, and cycle 7 day 1. Regarding the study as a whole: Low normalized T-cell clonal expansion also characterized some of the nonresponders.

The sequence was obtained from an adult with an advanced solid tumor such as melanoma, head and neck, liver or kidney cancer. The sample was CD4+ or CD8+ T cells sorted from blood, taken in a trial of the OX40 agonist ivuxolimab. The J gene is TRBJ2-1, the V gene TRBV9; D not resolved. CDR3: CASSVELLSYNEQFF. Written as DNA, the CDR3 is TGTGCCAGCAGCGTAGAGCTCCTCTCCTACAATGAGCAGTTCTTC.